This TCR beta chain was identified in a study of Ad26.COV2.S vaccination and SARS-CoV-2 variants. Looking at the study overall: Trial arm assignment for the donor was COV1001 Ad26.COV2.S. Once, or twice with 56 days between doses, Ad26.COV2.S was given intramuscularly.

Stated treatment: some 19 received Ad26.COV2.S at low or high dose, single or two shots; about 5 received placebo; per-sample allocation not given. The investigators took samples on day 63 after the first vaccine or placebo injection. Aged 18-55 years, donor was enrolled in Boston in about 2020. Vaccination used an Ad26 vector expressing Wuhan-strain SARS-CoV-2 spike. V was cut by 0 bases and J by 8 bases, with 16 bases left in between. Looked up from germline, CDR1 is GTSNPN and CDR2 is SVGIG (reference sequence). This CDR3 contains 14 residues. Some clones are missing from TCRdb's copy, which holds only in-frame ones; the method was immunoSEQ multiplex PCR. The sample consists of fewer than 600,000 clones, roughly nine tenths of them appearing once.

The sequencing here drew on peripheral blood, taken in a trial of Ad26.COV2.S vaccine versus placebo. This sequence was found in a person between 18 and 65 years old who received the Ad26.COV2.S COVID-19 vaccine or a placebo. The chain uses TRBV30 and TRBJ1-1, with D tentatively TRBD1 (5 bases). The CDR3 spells CAWSVKRGTGEAFF. CDR3 DNA: TGTGCCTGGAGTGTAAAACGTGGGACGGGAGAAGCTTTCTTT.